The 30 T cell receptor beta chains given below trace back to one sample, sequenced in a study of cytomegalovirus exposure and HLA in healthy donors. This PCR relied on a set of 60 Vbeta primers and 13 Jbeta primers. This table comes from immunoSEQ multiplex PCR, and its TCRdb copy is limited to in-frame clones, with some not included. The sample records about 76,000 clones, around 66% being singletons. Sequencing was performed on PBMCs. Receptors originate from a man in his fifties or sixties in good health and CMV-seropositive.

The rearrangement links TRBV9 to TRBJ1-2; D is possibly TRBD1 (5 bases). Germline assignment: CDR1 SGDLS and CDR2 YYNGEE. The CDR3 is 15 residues long. V was trimmed by 4 bases and J by 0 bases, leaving 13 bases between them. The CDR3 bases are TGTGCCAGCAGCCCAGACAGAGAGGCTAACTATGGCTACACCTTC. Protein sequence: CASSPDREANYGYTF.

Sample share makes this clone medium-sized. V usage is TRBV7-9 and J usage is TRBJ2-2; perhaps TRBD1 as D (5 bases). The CDR3 is 14 amino acids. V dropped 1 base and J dropped 7 bases, with 10 bases sitting between them. Germline values: CDR1 SEHNR, CDR2 FQNEAQ (reference sequence). The CDR3 coding sequence is TGTGCCAGCAGCTTAGAAGGGGCCCGCGGGGAGCTGTTTTTT. Amino acid sequence: CASSLEGARGELFF.

J is TRBJ2-1 and V is TRBV5-1, with 10 bases lining up with TRBD2. The CDR3 loop spans 17 amino acids. The junction had 13 bases not matched to a gene; V was cut back by 4 bases and J by 6 bases. Germline CDR1 is SGHRS and CDR2 is YFSETQ. The CDR3 reads CASSRGLAGAPANEQFF. CDR3 DNA: TGCGCCAGCAGCCGAGGGCTAGCGGGAGCCCCAGCCAATGAGCAGTTCTTC.

The J gene is TRBJ1-1, the V gene TRBV6-5, with TRBD1 identical over 9 bases. The CDR3 totals 16 residues. Germline V gene sequence: CDR1 MNHEY, CDR2 SVGAGI. V lost 2 bases to trimming and J lost 2 bases; unmatched junction nucleotides: 6. DNA for the CDR3: TGTGCCAGCAGTTACCCCACCACAGGGGGCAACACTGAAGCTTTCTTT. Protein sequence: CASSYPTTGGNTEAFF.

This chain joins TRBV19 and TRBJ2-5; 8 bases align to TRBD1. The CDR3 contains 13 residues. The V and J ends lost 5 bases and 12 bases, in that order; junction bases with no gene match: 11. CDR1 and CDR2 (germline): LNHDA, SQIVND (reference sequence). The CDR3 region is CASSPGGASGEYF. CDR3 DNA sequence: TGTGCCAGTAGTCCAGGGGGCGCATCAGGGGAGTACTTC. The whole variable domain, remainder taken from reference TRBV19 and TRBJ2-5, is DGGITQSPKYLFRKEGQNVTLSCEQNLNHDAMYWYRQDPGQGLRLIYYSQIVNDFQKGDIAEGYSVSREKKESFPLTVTSAQKNPTAFYLCASSPGGASGEYFGPGTRLLVL.

In this sample, this clone turned up a few times. The V call is TRBV6-1, the J call TRBJ1-1, with D unclear. The CDR3 totals 13 residues. Trimming took off 2 bases at V and 2 bases at J, with 6 bases between the two ends. Germline lookup yields CDR1 MNHNS and CDR2 SASEGT. CDR3 sequence reads: CASSEHFNTEAFF. For the CDR3, the DNA is TGTGCCAGCAGTGAACATTTTAACACTGAAGCTTTCTTT.

The chain combines TRBV7-8 with TRBJ2-2, with a weak D call TRBD2 (8 bases). V lost 5 bases and J lost 7, with 17 bases in between. CDR3 length: 15 amino acids. The germline V gene encodes CDR1 SGHVS and CDR2 FQNEAQ. The CDR3 reads CASSPGRGLDGELFF. In DNA, the CDR3 is TGTGCCAGCAGCCCCGGGAGGGGGCTCGACGGGGAGCTGTTTTTT.

The rearrangement uses TRBV6-5 and TRBJ2-5; D may be TRBD1 (6 bases). The CDR3 has 14 amino acids. Germline values: CDR1 MNHEY, CDR2 SVGAGI. V dropped 5 bases and J dropped 5 bases, with 15 bases sitting between them. CDR3 in amino acids: CASSRTQRGETQYF. The CDR3 nucleotides read TGTGCCAGCAGTCGGACTCAAAGGGGGGAGACCCAGTACTTC.

The rearrangement joins TRBV9 to TRBJ2-7, with 9 bases matching TRBD2. Trimming took 4 bases from V and 2 from J; bases not matched to a gene: 7. The CDR3 has 15 amino acids. Germline V gene lookup returns CDR1 SGDLS and CDR2 YYNGEE. The CDR3 DNA sequence: TGTGCCAGCAGCCCGAGCTTAGCGGGAGCCTACGAGCAGTACTTC. It yields the protein CASSPSLAGAYEQYF.

This chain links TRBV2 with TRBJ2-1, with D perhaps TRBD2 (6 bases). This CDR3 is built from 12 residues. Germline CDR1 reads SNHLY; CDR2 reads FYNNEI. V was cut by 7 bases and J by 11 bases, with 15 bases left in between. CDR3 nucleotides: TGTGCCAGCACCTCAGGGACTGCCAAGCAGTTCTTC. Translated, it gives CASTSGTAKQFF.

The chain couples TRBV2 to TRBJ1-5, with 8 bases lining up with TRBD1. The CDR3 sequence is 15 residues long. CDR1 and CDR2 from the germline V gene are SNHLY and FYNNEI. Germline trimming cut 6 bases from V and 4 bases from J; bases unmatched to any gene: 8. In DNA, the CDR3 is TGTGCCAGCAGCTACGGGACAGGACGTAATCAGCCCCAGCATTTT. Its protein is CASSYGTGRNQPQHF. Full variable domain (rest looked up from reference TRBV2 and TRBJ1-5): EPEVTQTPSHQVTQMGQEVILRCVPISNHLYFYWYRQILGQKVEFLVSFYNNEISEKSEIFDDQFSVERPDGSNFTLKIRSTKLEDSAMYFCASSYGTGRNQPQHFGDGTRLSIL.

The chain carries TRBV30 and TRBJ2-1; TRBD2 matches at 8 bases. The germline gives CDR1 GTSNPN, CDR2 SVGIG (reference sequence). This CDR3 spans 13 amino acids. V was pared by 1 base and J by 9 bases, with 5 bases of the junction left unmatched. The CDR3 here is CAWSDRAGAEQFF. The CDR3 nucleotides are TGTGCCTGGAGTGATCGAGCGGGAGCTGAGCAGTTCTTC. Using reference TRBV30 and TRBJ2-1 for the parts outside the CDR3, the full variable domain is SQTIHQWPATLVQPVGSPLSLECTVEGTSNPNLYWYRQAAGRGLQLLFYSVGIGQISSEVPQNLSASRPQDRQFILSSKKLLLSDSGFYLCAWSDRAGAEQFFGPGTRLTVL.

The table lists this clone with a few counts. This rearrangement joins TRBV6-1 to TRBJ2-7, with 8 nucleotides matching TRBD2. CDR1 and CDR2 from the germline V gene are MNHNS and SASEGT. The CDR3 is 15 residues long. J was trimmed by 2 bases and V by 8 bases; bases with no gene match: 11. CDR3 sequence (DNA): TGTGCCAGCGGGCCGGGGGGGAGGGCTGCCTACGAGCAGTACTTC. It is translated as CASGPGGRAAYEQYF.

The genes are TRBV7-2 and TRBJ1-3; D ambiguous. This CDR3 is 14 amino acids long. V was pared by 3 bases and J by 0 bases, with 6 bases between. Germline assignment: CDR1 SGHTA and CDR2 FQGNSA. CDR3 coding DNA: TGTGCCAGCAGCTTTCTGGCCTCTGGAAACACCATATATTTT. It specifies CASSFLASGNTIYF.

The V and J genes are TRBV21-1 and TRBJ2-1; TRBD1, the D gene given by the table, was not confirmed from the DNA. TRBV21-1 is described as a pseudogene. The length of the CDR3 is 15 residues. In DNA, the CDR3 is TGTGCCAGCAGCAAGAGGGGGCGGGTGGTCAATGAGCAGTTCTTC. This gives the protein CASSKRGRVVNEQFF.

The chain couples TRBV25-1 to TRBJ2-7, with 8 bases matching TRBD1. The CDR3 runs to 15 residues. V dropped 1 base and J dropped 0; count of bases not matched to a gene: 2. Looked up from germline, CDR1 is MGHDK and CDR2 is SYGVNS. CDR3 nucleotide sequence: TGTGCCAGCAGTGAATGGACAGGGAGCTCCTACGAGCAGTACTTC. It translates to CASSEWTGSSYEQYF.

This chain connects TRBV5-1 to TRBJ2-7; unclear D gene. CDR1 is SGHRS, CDR2 YFSETQ, per germline. The CDR3 is 13 residues long. With 2 bases removed from V and 1 base from J, the gap between germline ends came to 7 bases. The CDR3 bases are TGCGCCAGCAGCTTCAGGTTTTCCTACGAGCAGTACTTC. It yields the protein CASSFRFSYEQYF.

The chain carries TRBV6-5 and TRBJ1-1; D is undetermined. Germline lookup yields CDR1 MNHEY and CDR2 SVGAGI. The CDR3 covers 13 residues. Trimming shortened V by 5 bases and J by 1 base, and 8 bases separated the two germline ends. The CDR3 nucleotides read TGTGCCAGCAGTGCCGGGAGGAACACTGAAGCTTTCTTT. It is translated as CASSAGRNTEAFF.

The gene calls are TRBV6-6 and TRBJ2-7, with D tentatively TRBD2 (6 bases). Germline-derived CDR1 and CDR2 are MNHNY and SVGAGI (reference sequence). Trimming removed 0 bases at V and 6 bases at J, with 15 bases between. This CDR3 region has 15 residues. The CDR3 sequence: CASSYSGDSRAEQYF. The CDR3 coding sequence is TGTGCCAGCAGTTACTCGGGGGACTCCCGAGCCGAGCAGTACTTC.

The chain combines TRBV27 with TRBJ2-5; TRBD2 matches at 13 bases. CDR3 length equals 19 residues. Germline CDR1 MNHEY, CDR2 SMNVEV (reference sequence). V lost 5 bases, J lost 3 bases, and 15 bases stayed unmatched. The CDR3 DNA follows: TGTGCCAGCAGTCCCCTGAGGACTAGCGGGGGAACCACCAAAGAGACCCAGTACTTC. Translated: CASSPLRTSGGTTKETQYF.

The chain couples TRBV7-8 to TRBJ1-2; the D gene is possibly TRBD1 (5 bases). V lost 4 bases to trimming and J lost 6 bases, with 18 bases between them. Germline assignment: CDR1 SGHVS and CDR2 FQNEAQ. This CDR3 has 15 residues. The CDR3 is CASSSLLGAGHGYTF. CDR3 DNA: TGTGCCAGCAGCTCTCTCCTTGGAGCAGGGCATGGCTACACCTTC.

The V call is TRBV9, the J call TRBJ1-6; TRBD1 aligns across 7 bases. Germline lookup yields CDR1 SGDLS and CDR2 YYNGEE. The CDR3 sequence is 15 residues long. V lost 4 bases, J lost 5 bases, and 6 bases stayed unmatched. The CDR3 reads CASSPRDSDNSPLHF. CDR3 bases: TGTGCCAGCAGCCCCCGGGACAGTGATAATTCACCCCTCCACTTT.

The chain joins TRBV7-9 to TRBJ1-5; D unclear. The CDR3 has 15 residues. V was pared by 1 base and J by 6 bases, with 13 bases between. Germline CDR1 and CDR2: SEHNR and FQNEAQ (reference sequence). The CDR3 is CASSLGASDGQPQHF. CDR3 sequence (DNA): TGTGCCAGCAGCTTAGGGGCGTCGGATGGTCAGCCCCAGCATTTT.

This chain links TRBV27 with TRBJ1-4, with 7 bases lining up with TRBD1. V lost 5 bases and J lost 8; bases outside the gene matches: 5. The CDR3 covers 13 residues. Germline V gene lookup returns CDR1 MNHEY and CDR2 SMNVEV (reference sequence). Here the CDR3 reads CASSVRDREKLFF. As DNA, the CDR3 is TGTGCCAGCAGTGTGAGGGACAGAGAAAAACTGTTTTTT.

The chain carries TRBV19 and TRBJ1-1; 9 bases fit TRBD1. V shed 6 bases and J 4 bases; nucleotides not matched to a gene: 6. Per the germline V gene, CDR1 is LNHDA and CDR2 is SQIVND (reference sequence). The CDR3 spans 14 residues. The DNA for the CDR3 is TGTGCCAGTAGGAACAGGGGGCAGGTCACTGAAGCTTTCTTT. Protein sequence: CASRNRGQVTEAFF.

This rearrangement joins TRBV7-6 to TRBJ2-1; a weak D match, TRBD1 (5 bases). From germline, CDR1 is SGHVS and CDR2 FNYEAQ. The CDR3 has 14 amino acids. Between the trimmed V and J ends, which lost 5 bases and 4 bases, there was a span of 12 bases. The CDR3 here is CASSLDRNYNEQFF. DNA of the CDR3: TGTGCCAGCAGCCTTGACAGAAATTACAATGAGCAGTTCTTC.

This clone appeared a few times. This chain uses TRBV5-6 with TRBJ2-5; TRBD1 aligns across 7 bases. Germline lookup yields CDR1 SGHDT and CDR2 YYEEEE. This CDR3 region has 14 residues. The V and J ends lost 6 bases and 4 bases, in that order; junction bases with no gene match: 9. The DNA of the CDR3 is TGTGCCAGCACCAGATACGGACAGGTAGAGACCCAGTACTTC. Translation: CASTRYGQVETQYF. The variable domain in full, with the rest retrieved from reference TRBV5-6 and TRBJ2-5, is DAGVTQSPTHLIKTRGQQVTLRCSPKSGHDTVSWYQQALGQGPQFIFQYYEEEERQRGNFPDRFSGHQFPNYSSELNVNALLLGDSALYLCASTRYGQVETQYFGPGTRLLVL.

The chain combines TRBV7-3 with TRBJ2-3; TRBD2 might be the D (6 bases). Trimming cost V 3 bases and J 5 bases, with 12 bases left between them. CDR1 is SGHTA and CDR2 is FQGTGA in the germline V gene. The CDR3 totals 14 residues. CDR3 region: CASSFRTREDTQYF. CDR3 DNA sequence: TGTGCCAGCAGCTTCAGGACGCGGGAAGATACGCAGTATTTT. Looking up the rest from reference TRBV7-3 and TRBJ2-3 gives the full variable domain: GAGVSQTPSNKVTEKGKYVELRCDPISGHTALYWYRQSLGQGPEFLIYFQGTGAADDSGLPNDRFFAVRPEGSVSTLKIQRTERGDSAVYLCASSFRTREDTQYFGPGTRLTVL.

The rearrangement joins TRBV10-2 to TRBJ2-7; 9 bases match TRBD2. The CDR3 consists of 13 residues. V gave up 8 bases and J gave up 1 base; unmatched junction bases: 3. The germline CDR1 and CDR2 sequences are WSHSY and SAAADI. The CDR3 reads CASAGGPSYEQYF. The DNA for the CDR3 is TGCGCCAGCGCGGGAGGGCCTTCCTACGAGCAGTACTTC.

The chain employs TRBV14 and TRBJ2-1; TRBD2 is a possible D gene (6 bases). This CDR3 contains 12 residues. Germline lookup yields CDR1 SGHDN and CDR2 FVKESK. Trimming cost V 3 bases and J 6 bases, with 6 bases left between them. The CDR3, as DNA: TGTGCCAGCAGCCAGGGGGGCAATGAGCAGTTCTTC. Its translation is CASSQGGNEQFF.